This passage covers 8 T cell receptor beta chains from one sample sequenced in a study of CD8 T cells in Susac syndrome. cDNA came from about 0.51 to 1 ug RNA primed by random hexamers. TCRdb called the immunoSEQ multiplex PCR reads again in MiXCR, with one record for every CDR3 protein. In the table there are around 200,000 distinct CDR3 sequences, approximately 96% of which are singletons. Sequencing used CD4+ T cells from PBMCs. The receptor set was obtained from a human donor with Susac syndrome.

V usage is TRBV30 and J usage is TRBJ1-2, with D unresolved. The CDR3 consists of 15 residues. With 2 bases removed from V and 7 bases from J, the gap between germline ends came to 20 bases. Germline CDR1 reads GTSNPN; CDR2 reads SVGIG (reference sequence). The CDR3 coding sequence is TGTGCCTGGAGTCTACCCGATTGGCGCGGGAGTGGCTACACCTTC. Translation: CAWSLPDWRGSGYTF. Together with reference TRBV30 and TRBJ1-2, the CDR3 gives the full variable domain: SQTIHQWPATLVQPVGSPLSLECTVEGTSNPNLYWYRQAAGRGLQLLFYSVGIGQISSEVPQNLSASRPQDRQFILSSKKLLLSDSGFYLCAWSLPDWRGSGYTFGSGTRLTVV.

The V gene is TRBV11-1, the J gene TRBJ2-1, with D hard to call. The germline V gene has CDR1 SGHAT and CDR2 FQDESV (reference sequence). This CDR3 is built from 14 residues. V was clipped by 3 bases and J by 5 bases, with 11 bases between them. The CDR3 region has the DNA TGTGCCAGCAGCTTTTCTGGGTTTGACAATGAGCAGTTCTTC. Translation gives CASSFSGFDNEQFF.

In its sample, this clonotype was seen once. This chain links TRBV10-1 with TRBJ2-3; possibly TRBD2 for D (6 bases). The germline V and J ends were trimmed by 3 bases and 2 bases, with 12 bases remaining between them. There are 15 residues in the CDR3. Germline V CDR1 and CDR2: WNHNN, SYGVQD (reference sequence). The CDR3 here is CASSDGLTLTDTQYF. The DNA of the CDR3 is TGCGCCAGCAGTGACGGACTAACCCTCACAGATACGCAGTATTTT.

This chain joins TRBV30 and TRBJ2-5, with 14 bases identical to TRBD2. Germline-derived CDR1 and CDR2 are GTSNPN and SVGIG (reference sequence). The CDR3 is made up of 17 amino acids. The J segment lost 4 bases and the V segment lost 3 bases, leaving 10 bases of the junction unmatched. The DNA for the CDR3 is TGTGCCTGGAGCCCGGGACTAGCGGGGGCCGCTGGAGAGACCCAGTACTTC. Translating gives CAWSPGLAGAAGETQYF.

V and J are TRBV6-5 and TRBJ1-3; D unresolved. Trimming removed 6 bases from V and 0 bases from J, with 9 bases in between. This CDR3 region has 14 residues. The germline CDR1 and CDR2 sequences are MNHEY and SVGAGI. The chain's CDR3 is CASRPLGSGNTIYF. The CDR3 bases are TGTGCCAGCAGACCACTAGGCTCTGGAAACACCATATATTTT.

The genes are TRBV5-1 and TRBJ2-7, with D unclear. Germline CDR1 and CDR2: SGHRS and YFSETQ. The CDR3 length is 13 residues. Trimming pared 1 base from V and 3 bases from J, leaving 8 bases between. The CDR3 loop reads CASSLSQLYEQYF. CDR3 nucleotide sequence: TGCGCCAGCAGCTTGTCGCAGCTCTACGAGCAGTACTTC. The complete variable domain, with remaining parts taken from reference TRBV5-1 and TRBJ2-7, reads KAGVTQTPRYLIKTRGQQVTLSCSPISGHRSVSWYQQTPGQGLQFLFEYFSETQRNKGNFPGRFSGRQFSNSRSEMNVSTLELGDSALYLCASSLSQLYEQYFGPGTRLTVT.

The chain employs TRBV4-1 and TRBJ1-2; TRBD1 aligns across 11 bases. Trimming took 1 base from V and 8 from J; bases not matched to a gene: 6. Germline assignment: CDR1 MGHRA and CDR2 YSYEKL. CDR3 length: 15 residues. CDR3 amino acids: CASSQAGQGARGYTF. CDR3 nucleotide sequence: TGCGCCAGCAGCCAAGCTGGACAGGGGGCGCGAGGCTACACCTTC.

This clonotype was recorded only once. The rearrangement uses TRBV15 and TRBJ2-5; 9 nucleotides align to TRBD1. Germline CDR1 reads LNHNV; CDR2 reads YYDKDF (reference sequence). This CDR3 is built from 17 residues. Trimming at V came to 2 bases and at J to 5 bases, leaving 12 bases not matched to a gene. DNA of the CDR3: TGTGCCACCAGCAGACCTTTGTTACAGGGGGCGGGTGAGACCCAGTACTTC. Protein sequence: CATSRPLLQGAGETQYF.